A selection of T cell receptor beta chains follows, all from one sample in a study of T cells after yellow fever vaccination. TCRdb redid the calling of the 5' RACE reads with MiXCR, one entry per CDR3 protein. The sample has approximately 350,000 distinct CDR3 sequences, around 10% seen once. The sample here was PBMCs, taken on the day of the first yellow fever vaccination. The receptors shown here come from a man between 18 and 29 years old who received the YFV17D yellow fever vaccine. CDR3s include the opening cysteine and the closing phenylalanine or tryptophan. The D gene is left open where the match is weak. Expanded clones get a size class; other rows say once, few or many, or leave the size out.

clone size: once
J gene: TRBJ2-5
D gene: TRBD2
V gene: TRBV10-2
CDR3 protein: CASTTSGGSETQYF
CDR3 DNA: TGCGCCAGCACTACTAGCGGGGGGTCTGAGACCCAGTACTTC

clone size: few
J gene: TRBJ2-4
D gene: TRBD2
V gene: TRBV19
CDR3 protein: CASSTIGRAGGLRGKNIQYF
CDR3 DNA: TGTGCCAGTAGTACTATAGGACGAGCGGGGGGCTTAAGGGGCAAAAACATTCAGTACTTC

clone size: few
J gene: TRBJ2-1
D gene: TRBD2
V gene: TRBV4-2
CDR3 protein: CASSQATSGGSNEQFF
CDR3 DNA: TGTGCCAGCAGCCAAGCGACTAGCGGGGGTAGCAATGAGCAGTTCTTC

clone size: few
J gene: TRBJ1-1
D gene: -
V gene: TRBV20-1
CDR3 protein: CSAIIGADTEAFF
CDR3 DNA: TGCAGTGCTATCATAGGGGCCGACACTGAAGCTTTCTTT

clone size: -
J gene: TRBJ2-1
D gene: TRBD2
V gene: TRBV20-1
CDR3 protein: CSAERGAFSYNEQFF
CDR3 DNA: TGCAGTGCTGAGCGGGGGGCCTTCTCCTACAATGAGCAGTTCTTC

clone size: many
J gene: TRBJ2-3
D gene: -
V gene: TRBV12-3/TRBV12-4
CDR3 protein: CASSLVLHTQYF
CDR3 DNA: TGTGCCAGCAGTTTAGTTCTGCATACGCAGTATTTT

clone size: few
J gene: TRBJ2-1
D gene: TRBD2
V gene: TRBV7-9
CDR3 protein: CASSPTSGGSSYNEQFF
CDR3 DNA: TGTGCCAGCAGCCCGACTAGCGGGGGGTCTTCCTACAATGAGCAGTTCTTC

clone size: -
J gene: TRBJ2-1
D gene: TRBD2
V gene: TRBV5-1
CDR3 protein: CASTSGGAGEQFF
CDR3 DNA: TGCGCCAGCACGAGCGGGGGGGCCGGTGAGCAGTTCTTC

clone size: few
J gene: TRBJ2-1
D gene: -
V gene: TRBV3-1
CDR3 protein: CASSQGDVLARQFF
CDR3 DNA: TGTGCCAGCAGCCAAGGCGACGTACTGGCGAGGCAGTTCTTC

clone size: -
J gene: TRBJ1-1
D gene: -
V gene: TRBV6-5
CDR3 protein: CASSYRGDTEAFF
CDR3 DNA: TGTGCCAGCAGTTACAGGGGGGACACTGAAGCTTTCTTT

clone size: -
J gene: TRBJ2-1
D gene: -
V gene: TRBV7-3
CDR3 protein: CASSLRRSSNNEQFF
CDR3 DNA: TGTGCCAGCAGCTTAAGGAGAAGCTCAAACAATGAGCAGTTCTTC

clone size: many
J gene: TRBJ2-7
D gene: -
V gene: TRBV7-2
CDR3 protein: CASSLVSDEQYF
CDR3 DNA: TGTGCCAGCAGCTTAGTTTCCGACGAGCAGTACTTC

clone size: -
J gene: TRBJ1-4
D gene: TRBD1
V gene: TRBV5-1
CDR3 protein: CASKVPPRDRTNEKLFF
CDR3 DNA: TGCGCCAGCAAGGTCCCTCCTAGGGACAGAACTAATGAAAAACTGTTTTTT

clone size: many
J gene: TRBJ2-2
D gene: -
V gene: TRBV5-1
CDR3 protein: CASSFVGGHTGELFF
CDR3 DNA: TGCGCCAGCAGCTTTGTCGGGGGTCACACCGGGGAGCTGTTTTTT

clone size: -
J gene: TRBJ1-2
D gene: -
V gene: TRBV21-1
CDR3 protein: CASSNRDRGRSFYGYTF
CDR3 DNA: TGTGCCAGCAGCAACCGGGACAGGGGGCGCTCGTTCTATGGCTACACCTTC

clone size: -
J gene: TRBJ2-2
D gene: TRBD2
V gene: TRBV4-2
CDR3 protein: CASSRSGTSVLTGELFF
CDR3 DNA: TGTGCCAGCAGCAGATCCGGGACTAGCGTTCTGACGGGGGAGCTGTTTTTT

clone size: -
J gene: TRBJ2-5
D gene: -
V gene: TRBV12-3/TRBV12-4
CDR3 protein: CASSPPRKGPFQETQYF
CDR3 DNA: TGTGCCAGCAGTCCCCCTCGTAAAGGACCGTTCCAAGAGACCCAGTACTTC

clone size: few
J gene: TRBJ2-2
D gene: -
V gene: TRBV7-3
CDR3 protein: CASSLNPGSGLFF
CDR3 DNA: TGTGCCAGCAGCTTAAACCCCGGGTCTGGGCTGTTTTTT

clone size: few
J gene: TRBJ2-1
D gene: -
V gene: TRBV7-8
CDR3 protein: CASSLVVSEQFF
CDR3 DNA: TGTGCCAGCAGCTTAGTTGTCAGTGAGCAGTTCTTC

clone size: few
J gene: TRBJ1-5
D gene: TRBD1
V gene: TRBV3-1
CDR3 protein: CASSPQGRDQPQHF
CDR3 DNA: TGTGCCAGCAGCCCACAGGGGAGAGATCAGCCCCAGCATTTT

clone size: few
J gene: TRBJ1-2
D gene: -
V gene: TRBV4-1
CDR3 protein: CASSQTGGKYGYTF
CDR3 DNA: TGCGCCAGCAGCCAAACGGGGGGAAAGTATGGCTACACCTTC

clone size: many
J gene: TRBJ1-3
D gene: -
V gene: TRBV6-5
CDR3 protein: CASSYDRSSGNTIYF
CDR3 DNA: TGTGCCAGCAGTTACGACAGGAGCTCTGGAAACACCATATATTTT

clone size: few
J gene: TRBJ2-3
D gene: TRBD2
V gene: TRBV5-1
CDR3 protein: CASSLGTSGGITDTQYF
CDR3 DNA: TGCGCCAGCAGCTTGGGAACTAGCGGGGGGATCACAGATACGCAGTATTTT

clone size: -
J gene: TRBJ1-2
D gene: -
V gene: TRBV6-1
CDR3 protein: CASKRGANYGYTF
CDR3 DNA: TGTGCCAGCAAAAGAGGGGCAAACTATGGCTACACCTTC

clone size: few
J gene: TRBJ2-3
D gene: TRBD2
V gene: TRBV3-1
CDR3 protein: CASSQERSSRSGDTQYF
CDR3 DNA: TGTGCCAGCAGCCAAGAGAGGAGCAGCCGTAGCGGGGATACGCAGTATTTT

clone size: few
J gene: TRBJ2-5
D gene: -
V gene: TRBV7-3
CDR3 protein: CASSLGLAREETQYF
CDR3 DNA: TGTGCCAGCAGCTTGGGGCTGGCTCGGGAAGAGACCCAGTACTTC

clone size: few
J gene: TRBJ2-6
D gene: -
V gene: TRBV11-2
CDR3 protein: CASSFRGANVLTF
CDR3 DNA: TGTGCCAGCAGCTTCCGTGGGGCCAACGTCCTGACTTTC

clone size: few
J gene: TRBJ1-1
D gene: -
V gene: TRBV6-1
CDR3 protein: CASSEARGRGSDTEAFF
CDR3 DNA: TGTGCCAGCAGTGAAGCCCGGGGCAGGGGATCTGACACTGAAGCTTTCTTT

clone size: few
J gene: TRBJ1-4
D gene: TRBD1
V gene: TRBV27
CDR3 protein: CASILTGQGSGNEKLFF
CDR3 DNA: TGTGCCAGCATCCTAACGGGACAGGGGAGCGGGAATGAAAAACTGTTTTTT

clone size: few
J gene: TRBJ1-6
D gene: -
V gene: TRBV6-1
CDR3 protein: CASSEQSSYNSPLHF
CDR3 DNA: TGTGCCAGCAGTGAACAGAGCTCCTATAATTCACCCCTCCACTTT

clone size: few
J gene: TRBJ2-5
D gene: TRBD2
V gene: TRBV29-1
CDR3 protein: CSVASGGAHETQYF
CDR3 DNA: TGCAGCGTTGCAAGCGGGGGGGCTCACGAGACCCAGTACTTC

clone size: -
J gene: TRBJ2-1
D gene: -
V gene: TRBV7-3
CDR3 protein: CASSLKDPTYNEQFF
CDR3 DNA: TGTGCCAGCAGCTTAAAGGATCCAACCTACAATGAGCAGTTCTTC

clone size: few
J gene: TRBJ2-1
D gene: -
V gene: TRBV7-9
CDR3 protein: CASSLDVGGTYNEQFF
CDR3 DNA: TGTGCCAGCAGCTTAGACGTGGGGGGAACCTACAATGAGCAGTTCTTC

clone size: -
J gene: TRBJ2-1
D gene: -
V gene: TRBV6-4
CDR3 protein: CASGDSNHNEQFF
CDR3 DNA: TGTGCCAGCGGTGACTCGAACCATAATGAGCAGTTCTTC

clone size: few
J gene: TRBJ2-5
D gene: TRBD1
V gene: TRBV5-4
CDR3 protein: CASSLGQGVGQETQYF
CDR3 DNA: TGTGCCAGCAGCTTGGGCCAGGGGGTAGGCCAAGAGACCCAGTACTTC

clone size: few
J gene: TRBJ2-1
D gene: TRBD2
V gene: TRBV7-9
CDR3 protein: CASHWGGYNEQFF
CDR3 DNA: TGTGCCAGCCATTGGGGGGGCTACAATGAGCAGTTCTTC

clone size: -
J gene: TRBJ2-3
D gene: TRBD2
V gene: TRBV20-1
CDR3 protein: CSAPLAGGADTQYF
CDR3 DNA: TGCAGTGCTCCACTAGCGGGGGGGGCAGATACGCAGTATTTT

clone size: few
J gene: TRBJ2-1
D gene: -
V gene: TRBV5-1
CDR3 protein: CASSPTGSEGPYNEQFF
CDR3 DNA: TGCGCCAGCAGCCCCACAGGTAGCGAAGGCCCTTACAATGAGCAGTTCTTC

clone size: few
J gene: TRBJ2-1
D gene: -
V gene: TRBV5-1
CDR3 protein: CASRGTSNEQFF
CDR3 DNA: TGCGCCAGCAGGGGCACTAGCAATGAGCAGTTCTTC

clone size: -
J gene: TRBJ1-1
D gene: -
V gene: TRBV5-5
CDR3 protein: CASSFELTEAFF
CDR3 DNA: TGTGCCAGCAGCTTCGAACTAACCGAAGCTTTCTTT

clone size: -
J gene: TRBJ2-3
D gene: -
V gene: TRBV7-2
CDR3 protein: CASSLRRSDTQYF
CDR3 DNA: TGTGCCAGCAGCTTAAGGAGGTCGGATACGCAGTATTTT

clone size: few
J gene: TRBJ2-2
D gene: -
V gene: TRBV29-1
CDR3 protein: CSVSWTDKNTGELFF
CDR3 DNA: TGCAGCGTTTCTTGGACGGACAAGAACACCGGGGAGCTGTTTTTT

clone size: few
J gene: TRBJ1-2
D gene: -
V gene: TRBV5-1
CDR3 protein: CASSLTDDGYTF
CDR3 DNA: TGCGCCAGCAGCTTGACCGATGATGGCTACACCTTC

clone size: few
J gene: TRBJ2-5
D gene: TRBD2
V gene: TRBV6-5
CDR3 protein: CASSYSRRLAGGRETQYF
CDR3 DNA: TGTGCCAGCAGTTACTCGAGAAGGCTAGCGGGGGGCCGGGAGACCCAGTACTTC

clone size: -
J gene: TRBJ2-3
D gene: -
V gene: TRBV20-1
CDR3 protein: CSASRSASTDTQYF
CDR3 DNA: TGCAGTGCTAGTCGGTCTGCCTCCACAGATACGCAGTATTTT

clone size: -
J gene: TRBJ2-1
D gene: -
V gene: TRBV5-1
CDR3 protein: CASMRGNNEQFF
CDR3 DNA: TGCGCCAGCATGCGGGGAAACAATGAGCAGTTCTTC

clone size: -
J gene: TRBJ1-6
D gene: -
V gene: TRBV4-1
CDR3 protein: CASSFTPGSGNSPLHF
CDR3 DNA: TGCGCCAGCAGCTTCACTCCAGGGAGCGGCAATTCACCCCTCCACTTT

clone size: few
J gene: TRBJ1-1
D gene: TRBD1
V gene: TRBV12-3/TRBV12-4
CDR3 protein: CASKQRTGGVVGEAFF
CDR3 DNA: TGTGCCAGCAAGCAGAGGACAGGGGGAGTGGTGGGAGAAGCTTTCTTT

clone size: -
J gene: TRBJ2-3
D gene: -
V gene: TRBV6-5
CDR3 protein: CASSYSTSGETAQYF
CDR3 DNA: TGTGCCAGCAGTTACTCGACGTCCGGGGAGACAGCGCAGTATTTT

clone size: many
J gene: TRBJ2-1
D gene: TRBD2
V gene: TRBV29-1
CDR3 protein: CSVTSGGPEQFF
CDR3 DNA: TGCAGCGTAACTAGCGGGGGACCTGAGCAGTTCTTC

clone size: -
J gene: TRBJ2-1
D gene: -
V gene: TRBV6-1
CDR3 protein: CASSEPKNGRQSEQFF
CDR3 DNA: TGTGCCAGCAGTGAACCCAAAAATGGCCGACAAAGTGAGCAGTTCTTC

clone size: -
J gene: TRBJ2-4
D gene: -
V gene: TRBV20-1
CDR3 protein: CSGHSTRRRNIQYF
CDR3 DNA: TGCAGCGGCCATTCGACTCGCCGGAGAAACATTCAGTACTTC

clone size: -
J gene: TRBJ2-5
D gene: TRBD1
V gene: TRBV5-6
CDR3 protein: CASSLTGGMEETQYF
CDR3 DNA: TGTGCCAGCAGCTTAACAGGGGGAATGGAAGAGACCCAGTACTTC

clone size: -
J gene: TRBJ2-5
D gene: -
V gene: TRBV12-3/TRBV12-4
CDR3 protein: CASSLEGWRTQYF
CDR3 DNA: TGTGCCAGCAGTTTAGAGGGCTGGCGGACCCAGTACTTC

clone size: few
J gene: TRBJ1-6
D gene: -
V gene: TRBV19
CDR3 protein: CASSLEENYNSPLHF
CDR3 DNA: TGTGCCAGTAGTTTGGAAGAAAACTATAATTCACCCCTCCACTTT

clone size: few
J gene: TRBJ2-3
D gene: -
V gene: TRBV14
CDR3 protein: CASSQGFVGTDTQYF
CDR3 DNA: TGTGCCAGCAGCCAAGGCTTTGTGGGCACAGATACGCAGTATTTT

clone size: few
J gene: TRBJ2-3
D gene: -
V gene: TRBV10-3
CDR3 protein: CAAWRGPGSTDTQYF
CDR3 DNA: TGTGCCGCATGGAGGGGGCCTGGTAGCACAGATACGCAGTATTTT

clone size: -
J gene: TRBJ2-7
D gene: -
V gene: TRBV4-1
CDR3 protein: CASSQDRSRGFSEQYF
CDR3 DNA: TGCGCCAGCAGCCAAGATCGGTCGAGGGGGTTCAGCGAGCAGTACTTC

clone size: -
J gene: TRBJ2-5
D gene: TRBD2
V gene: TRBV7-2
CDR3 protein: CASSLGSGGAGETQYF
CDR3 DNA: TGTGCCAGCAGCTTAGGGAGCGGGGGGGCGGGGGAGACCCAGTACTTC